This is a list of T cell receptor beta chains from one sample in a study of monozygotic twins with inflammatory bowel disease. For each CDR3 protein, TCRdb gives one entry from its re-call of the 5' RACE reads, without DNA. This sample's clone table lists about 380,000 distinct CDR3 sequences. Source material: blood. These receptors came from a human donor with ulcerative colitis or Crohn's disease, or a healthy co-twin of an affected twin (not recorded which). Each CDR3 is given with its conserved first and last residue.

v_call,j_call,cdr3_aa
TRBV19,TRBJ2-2,CASTDSPRELFF
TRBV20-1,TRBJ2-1,CSARSPFNQVYNEQFF
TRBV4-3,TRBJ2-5,CASSQDERRRGETQYF
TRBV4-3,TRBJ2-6,CASTPGGIDGANVLTF
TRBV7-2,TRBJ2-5,CASSLVAGGQTQYF
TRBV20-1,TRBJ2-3,CSAINREDTDTQYF
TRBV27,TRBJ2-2,CASSPSPGLIRTGELFF
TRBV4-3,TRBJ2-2,CASSRGENTGELFF
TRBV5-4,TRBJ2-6,CASSQTRDSGANVLTF
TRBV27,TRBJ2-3,CASRALIIRGPTDTQYF
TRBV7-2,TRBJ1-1,CASSLQTLNTEAFF
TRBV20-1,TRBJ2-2,CSASGGVTGELFF
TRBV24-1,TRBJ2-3,CATSDPQWRTDTQYF
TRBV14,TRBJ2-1,CASSRAGYNEQFF
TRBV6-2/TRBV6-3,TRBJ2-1,CASTDPLAGGPNEQFF
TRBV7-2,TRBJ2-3,CASSSDYLSTDTQYF
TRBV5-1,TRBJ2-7,CASSLSGRIYEQYF
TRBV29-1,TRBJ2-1,CSVEDLPGQGTYNEQFF
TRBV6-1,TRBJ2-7,CASRSRGAWVLDEQYF
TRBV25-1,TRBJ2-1,CASSELLGNWNEQFF
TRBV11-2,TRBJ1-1,CASSPNSGTGSTEAFF
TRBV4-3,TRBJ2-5,CASSQVTTPGETQYF